This T cell receptor (beta chain) comes out of a study of cytomegalovirus exposure and HLA in healthy donors. Points from the study as a whole: Excluded: some indistinguishable V segments such as TRBV6-2 and TRBV6-3. Investigators reported 150 to 200 TCR beta chains as tied to cytomegalovirus. The CMV antigen specificity of a few CMV-associated chains was confirmed through in vitro analysis.

Comment on this clone: Its matching antigen is unknown.

The PCR employed 60 Vbeta primers together with 13 Jbeta primers. TCRdb's table, derived via immunoSEQ multiplex PCR, lists solely in-frame clones and lacks some. The table lists 150,000 or so clones, approximately 74% of them singletons. Germline V gene lookup returns CDR1 MNHEY and CDR2 SMNVEV (reference sequence). The CDR3 runs 14 residues. Trimming removed 5 bases from V and 0 bases from J, with 8 bases in between. The receptor comes from a man between 18 and 29 years old in good health and CMV-seronegative. The V gene is TRBV27, the J gene TRBJ1-3; D is unresolved. Sequencing was performed on PBMCs. The CDR3 reads CASSTLASGNTIYF. Written as DNA, the CDR3 is TGTGCCAGCAGTACCTTGGCCTCTGGAAACACCATATATTTT.